The clone carrying this T cell receptor (beta chain) appeared once. The CDR3 covers 13 residues. J lost 2 bases, V lost 10 bases, and 6 bases had no gene match. The V gene's germline CDR1 is LNHNV and CDR2 YYDKDF (reference sequence). Profiling relied on immunoSEQ multiplex PCR, and the TCRdb table lists in-frame clones only, not all of them. This sample has a few hundred thousand clones, with 67% found just once. The data were taken from a study of cytotoxic CD8 clonotypes in ibrutinib-treated CLL. Study overall: Patients: about a dozen relapsed/refractory, 15 treatment-naive, some 18 IGHV unmutated. Specimens for response were gathered following a median around a year of therapy, spanning 6 to 36.

This specimen consisted of PBMCs, obtained after 36 months of ibrutinib treatment. The chain uses TRBV15 and TRBJ2-7; 9 positions match TRBD1. The TCR sequence derives from a human donor with chronic lymphocytic leukemia. The CDR3, as DNA: TGTGCCAACACGACAGGGGGGACCTACGAGCAGTACTTC. It translates to CANTTGGTYEQYF.